This entry is about one T cell receptor beta chain. The V gene's germline CDR1 is MDHEN and CDR2 SYDVKM. This CDR3 region has 14 residues. V lost 3 bases and J lost 4; bases outside the gene matches: 5. This record comes from a study of blood T cell repertoires in COVID-19. Study context: The United States, Italy and Spain were the sources of the acute and convalescent COVID-19 samples. In each case, the material was cDNA or gDNA derived from T cells, B-cell-depleted T cells, or PBMCs.

Authors' data handling: Nucleated cell number was recorded as an estimate derived from reference gene primer amplification. Sequencing used immunoSEQ multiplex PCR; TCRdb keeps in-frame clones, though not all of them. That table gives V, J and clone size, and the DNA gave D and trimming. The profile shows approximately 280,000 clones, about 88% of them singletons. This clonotype was sampled from a woman aged 60 to 75 with acute or convalescent COVID-19. The rearrangement uses TRBV28 and TRBJ1-2; TRBD1 matches at 7 bases. The sequenced sample consisted of peripheral blood. CDR3 sequence reads: CASSLTGLTYGYTF. The CDR3 nucleotides read TGTGCCAGCAGTTTGACAGGGTTAACCTATGGCTACACCTTC.